A selection of T cell receptor beta chains follows, all from one sample in a study of blood T cell repertoires in COVID-19. The protocol was immunoSEQ multiplex PCR, while the TCRdb copy is restricted to in-frame clones and leaves out a portion. The sample contains about 31,000 clones, roughly 92% of which appear only once. The specimen was peripheral blood. These receptors were collected from a man in his sixties with acute or convalescent COVID-19. Both conserved end residues are trimmed from each CDR3.

ASSLSIQGRVGTKTEAF,TRBJ1-1,TRBV27,17
ASSYRDRGFDEQF,TRBJ2-1,TRBV7-6,13
ASSPTGTGGQY,TRBJ2-7,TRBV7-9,11
ASSRWTSSANTGELF,TRBJ2-2,TRBV7-8,15
ASRRGDGYT,TRBJ1-2,TRBV6-5,9
ASSVGQSGNTIY,TRBJ1-3,TRBV9,12
ATSRTGEMEQY,TRBJ2-7,TRBV24-1,11
ASSLGRGVF,TRBJ2-1,TRBV12-3/TRBV12-4,9
ASSRSPPTAGDITLH,TRBJ1-6,TRBV11-3,15
ASSSYTGLPYGYT,TRBJ1-2,TRBV2,13
ASSQTRLAGGPSYNEQF,TRBJ2-1,TRBV11-2,17
ASSRTGLSDYGYT,TRBJ1-2,TRBV7-9,13
ASSSRREGIQY,TRBJ2-4,TRBV11-3,11
ASSVSGSGPGELF,TRBJ2-2,TRBV10-2,13
ASSHPGGGGETQY,TRBJ2-5,TRBV3-1/TRBV3-2,13
ASGNGQGSADTQY,TRBJ2-3,TRBV12-5,13
AWKWQQGSLAGRNEQF,TRBJ2-1,TRBV30,16
ASSPKLAGGYNEQF,TRBJ2-1,TRBV6-2/TRBV6-3,14
ASGGTAGNTIY,TRBJ1-3,TRBV6-5,11
ASSLAADPSYNEQF,TRBJ2-1,TRBV5-1,14
ASSFFTSGSSEQF,TRBJ2-1,TRBV5-5,13
ASSRRGSSYNEQF,TRBJ2-1,TRBV28,13
ASSLSRWVKGGGNIQY,TRBJ2-4,TRBV27,16
ATSDPTGTQPQH,TRBJ1-5,TRBV24-1,12
ASSLAGGDYEQY,TRBJ2-7,TRBV7-2,12
ASSPRLAGGNEQF,TRBJ2-1,TRBV18,13
ASSWPGGRAKNEQF,TRBJ2-1,TRBV7-9,14
SVDGGQGSYT,TRBJ1-2,TRBV29-1,10
ASSSLENNEQF,TRBJ2-1,TRBV11-2,11
ASSPTRGRNTEAF,TRBJ1-1,TRBV7-9,13
ASSNFASYEQY,TRBJ2-7,TRBV25-1,11
ASSVGDRDEQY,TRBJ2-7,TRBV9,11
ASQEGANYNEQF,TRBJ2-1,TRBV7-2,12
ASSLQGNTIY,TRBJ1-3,TRBV28,10
ASSNPDRPNTEAF,TRBJ1-1,TRBV11-3,13
ASSLETYNEQF,TRBJ2-1,TRBV5-4,11
ASSPSSGHREKLF,TRBJ1-4,TRBV28,13
ASSVGMAAF,TRBJ1-1,TRBV11-1,9
ASSGRVTGELF,TRBJ2-2,TRBV11-2,11
ASSASPQGAGGNEQF,TRBJ2-1,TRBV6-4,15